The source of this T cell receptor (beta chain) is a study of blood T cell repertoires in COVID-19. Study-wide background: Researchers got acute and convalescent COVID-19 samples from the United States, Italy and Spain. T cells, B-cell-depleted T cells, or PBMCs provided the cDNA or gDNA that served as material.

As handled by the study authors: Amplification of reference gene primers provided the estimated nucleated cell counts. Some clones are missing from TCRdb's copy, which holds only in-frame ones; the method was immunoSEQ multiplex PCR. The V and J calls and the clone size are those of that table, but D and trimming were determined from the DNA. This sample carries 200,000 to 250,000 clones, about nine tenths of them seen once, and the ten largest clones take around 4.8%. V was pared by 7 bases and J by 5 bases, with 17 bases between. The V gene's germline CDR1 is LNHDA and CDR2 SQIVND (reference sequence). CDR3 length: 14 residues.

This rearrangement joins TRBV19 to TRBJ1-2; TRBD1 might be the D (6 bases). Specimen: peripheral blood. The sequence came from a middle-aged woman with acute or convalescent COVID-19. CDR3: CASTPGHTLYGYTF. Written as DNA, the CDR3 is TGTGCCAGTACCCCGGGACACACACTTTATGGCTACACCTTC.